Here is one T cell receptor beta chain with its context. The antigen remains undetermined. These data are taken from a study of T cell responses to AZD1222 COVID-19 vaccine. Only in-frame clones appear in the TCRdb table, and some are missing; sequencing was by immunoSEQ multiplex PCR. Here the sample spans approximately 80,000 clones, around 90% being singletons. Study-wide results and limits: Unmutated variant regions are reportedly targeted by nearly half of spike-specific TCRs.

The receptor's source is an adult in good health. The specimen comprised peripheral blood, sampled on day 0 of AZD1222 vaccination.

CDR3 in amino acids: CASSTGTNQPQHF. In DNA, the CDR3 is TGTGCCAGCAGCACCGGGACCAATCAGCCCCAGCATTTT. This chain links TRBV11-3 with TRBJ1-5; TRBD1 is a possible D gene (5 bases). V lost 5 bases and J lost 3, with 8 bases in between. The CDR3 extends over 13 amino acids. Germline CDR1 is SGHNT and CDR2 is YENEEA.